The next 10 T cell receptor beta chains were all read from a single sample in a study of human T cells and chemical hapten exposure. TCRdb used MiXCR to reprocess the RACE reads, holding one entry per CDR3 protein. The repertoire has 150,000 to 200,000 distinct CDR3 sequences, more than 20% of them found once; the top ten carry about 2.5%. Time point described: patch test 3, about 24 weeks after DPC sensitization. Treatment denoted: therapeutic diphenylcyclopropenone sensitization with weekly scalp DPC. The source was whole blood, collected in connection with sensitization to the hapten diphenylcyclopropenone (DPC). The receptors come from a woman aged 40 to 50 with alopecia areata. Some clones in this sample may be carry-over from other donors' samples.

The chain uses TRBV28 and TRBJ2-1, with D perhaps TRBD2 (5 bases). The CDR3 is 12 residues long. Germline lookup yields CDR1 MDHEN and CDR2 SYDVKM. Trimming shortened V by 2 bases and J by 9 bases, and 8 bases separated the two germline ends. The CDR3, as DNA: TGTGCCAGCAGTTTACGGGGATTTGAGCAGTTCTTC. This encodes CASSLRGFEQFF.

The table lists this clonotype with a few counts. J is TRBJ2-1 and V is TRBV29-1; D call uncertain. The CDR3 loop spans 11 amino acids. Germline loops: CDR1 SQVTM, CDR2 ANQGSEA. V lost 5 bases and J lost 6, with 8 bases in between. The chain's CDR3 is CSVPGPNEQFF. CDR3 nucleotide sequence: TGCAGCGTTCCCGGACCCAATGAGCAGTTCTTC.

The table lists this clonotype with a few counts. CDR3 bases: TGTGCCTGGAGTACCGGGACAGGGAGGGAACAACTGTTTTTT. This sequence encodes CAWSTGTGREQLFF. The chain combines TRBV30 with TRBJ1-4, with TRBD1 identical over 9 bases. The CDR3 extends over 14 amino acids. The germline V gene encodes CDR1 GTSNPN and CDR2 SVGIG (reference sequence). J lost 12 bases, V lost 2 bases, and 10 bases had no gene match.

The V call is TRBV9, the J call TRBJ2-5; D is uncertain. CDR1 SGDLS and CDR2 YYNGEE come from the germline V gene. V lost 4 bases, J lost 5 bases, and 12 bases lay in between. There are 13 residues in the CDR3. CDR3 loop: CASSPRMGETQYF. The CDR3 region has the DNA TGTGCCAGCAGCCCCAGGATGGGGGAGACCCAGTACTTC.

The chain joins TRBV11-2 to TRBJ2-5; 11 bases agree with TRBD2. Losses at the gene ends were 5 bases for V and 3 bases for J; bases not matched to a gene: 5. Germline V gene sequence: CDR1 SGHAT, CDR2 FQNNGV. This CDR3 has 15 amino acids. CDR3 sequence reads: CASSAQTSGKETQYF. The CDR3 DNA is TGTGCCAGCAGCGCCCAGACTAGCGGGAAAGAGACCCAGTACTTC.

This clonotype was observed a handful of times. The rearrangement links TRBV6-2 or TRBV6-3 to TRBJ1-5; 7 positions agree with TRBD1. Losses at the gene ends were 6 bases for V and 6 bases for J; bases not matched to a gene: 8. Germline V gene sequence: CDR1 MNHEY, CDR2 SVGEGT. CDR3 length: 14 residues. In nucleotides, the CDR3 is TGTGCCAGCAGGTCAGGGGGGCCAAGTCAGCCCCAGCATTTT. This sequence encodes CASRSGGPSQPQHF.

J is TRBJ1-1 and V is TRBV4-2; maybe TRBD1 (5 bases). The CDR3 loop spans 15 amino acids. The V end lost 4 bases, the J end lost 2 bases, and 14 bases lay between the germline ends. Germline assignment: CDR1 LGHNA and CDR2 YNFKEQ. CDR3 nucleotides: TGTGCCAGCAGCCCACGAGGGGCCCCCAACACTGAAGCTTTCTTT. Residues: CASSPRGAPNTEAFF.

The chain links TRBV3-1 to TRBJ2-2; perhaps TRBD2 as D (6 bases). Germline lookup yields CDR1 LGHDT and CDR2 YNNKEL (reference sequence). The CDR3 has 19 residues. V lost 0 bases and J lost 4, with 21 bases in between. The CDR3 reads CASSQDIGSWEAPTGELFF. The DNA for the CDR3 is TGTGCCAGCAGCCAAGATATTGGCTCGTGGGAGGCACCCACCGGGGAGCTGTTTTTT.

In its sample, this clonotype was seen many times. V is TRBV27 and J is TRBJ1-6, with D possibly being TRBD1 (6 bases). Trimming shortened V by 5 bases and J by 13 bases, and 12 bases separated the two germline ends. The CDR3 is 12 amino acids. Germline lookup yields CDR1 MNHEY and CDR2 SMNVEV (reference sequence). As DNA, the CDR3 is TGTGCCAGCAGTCCACAGGGTGGTCCCCTCCACTTT. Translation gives CASSPQGGPLHF.

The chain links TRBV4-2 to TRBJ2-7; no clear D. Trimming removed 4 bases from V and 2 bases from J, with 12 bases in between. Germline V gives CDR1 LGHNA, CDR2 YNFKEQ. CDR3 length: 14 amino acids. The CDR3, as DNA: TGTGCCAGCAGCCCTCTCGCGGCCACCTACGAGCAGTACTTC. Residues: CASSPLAATYEQYF.